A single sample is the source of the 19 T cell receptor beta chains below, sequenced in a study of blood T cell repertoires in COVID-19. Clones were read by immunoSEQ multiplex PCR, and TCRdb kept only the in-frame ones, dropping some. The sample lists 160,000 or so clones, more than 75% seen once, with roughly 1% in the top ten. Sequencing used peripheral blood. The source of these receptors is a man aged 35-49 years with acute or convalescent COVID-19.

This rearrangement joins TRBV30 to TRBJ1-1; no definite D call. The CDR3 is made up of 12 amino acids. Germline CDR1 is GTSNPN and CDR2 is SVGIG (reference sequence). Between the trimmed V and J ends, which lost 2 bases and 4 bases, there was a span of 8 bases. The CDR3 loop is CAWSSKLTEAFF. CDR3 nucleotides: TGTGCCTGGAGTTCAAAGCTCACTGAAGCTTTCTTT.

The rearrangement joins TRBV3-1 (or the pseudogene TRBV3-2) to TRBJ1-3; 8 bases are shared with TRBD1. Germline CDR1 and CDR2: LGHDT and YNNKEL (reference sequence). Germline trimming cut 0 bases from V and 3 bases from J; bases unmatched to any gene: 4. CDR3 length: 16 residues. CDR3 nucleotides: TGTGCCAGCAGCCAAGACGCAGGGGGCGTTGGAAACACCATATATTTT. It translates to CASSQDAGGVGNTIYF.

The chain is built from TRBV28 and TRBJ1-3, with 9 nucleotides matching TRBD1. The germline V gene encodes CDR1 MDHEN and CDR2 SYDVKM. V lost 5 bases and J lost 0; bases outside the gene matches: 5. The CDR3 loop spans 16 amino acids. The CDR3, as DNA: TGTGCCAGCAGTGGGACAGGGCACAGCTCTGGAAACACCATATATTTT. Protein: CASSGTGHSSGNTIYF.

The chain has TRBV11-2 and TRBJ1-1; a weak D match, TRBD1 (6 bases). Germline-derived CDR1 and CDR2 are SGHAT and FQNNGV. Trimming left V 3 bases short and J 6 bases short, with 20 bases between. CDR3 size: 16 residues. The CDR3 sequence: CASSFGQRGEDAEAFF. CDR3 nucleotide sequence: TGTGCCAGCAGCTTCGGACAGAGAGGTGAAGACGCTGAAGCTTTCTTT.

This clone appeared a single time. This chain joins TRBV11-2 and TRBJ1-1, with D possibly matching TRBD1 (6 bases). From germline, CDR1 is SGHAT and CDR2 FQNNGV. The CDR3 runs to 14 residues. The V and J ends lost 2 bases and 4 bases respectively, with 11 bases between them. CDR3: CASSLRPGVTEAFF. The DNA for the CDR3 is TGTGCCAGCAGCTTAAGGCCAGGGGTCACTGAAGCTTTCTTT.

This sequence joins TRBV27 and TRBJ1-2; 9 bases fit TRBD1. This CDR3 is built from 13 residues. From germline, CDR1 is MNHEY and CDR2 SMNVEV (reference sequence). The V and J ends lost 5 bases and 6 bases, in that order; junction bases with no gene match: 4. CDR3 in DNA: TGTGCCAGCAGTGGGAGGACAGGGGATGGCTACACCTTC. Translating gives CASSGRTGDGYTF.

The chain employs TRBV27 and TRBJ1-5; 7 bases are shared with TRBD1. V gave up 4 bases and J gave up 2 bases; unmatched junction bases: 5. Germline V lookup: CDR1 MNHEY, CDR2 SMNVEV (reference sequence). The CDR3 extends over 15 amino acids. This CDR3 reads CASSSLGTGNQPQHF. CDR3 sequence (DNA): TGTGCCAGCAGTTCGCTGGGGACAGGCAATCAGCCCCAGCATTTT.

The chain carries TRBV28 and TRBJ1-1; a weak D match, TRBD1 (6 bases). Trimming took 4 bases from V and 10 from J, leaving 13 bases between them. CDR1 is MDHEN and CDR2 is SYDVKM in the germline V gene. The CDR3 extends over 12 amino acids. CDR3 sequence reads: CASSSQGLAAFF. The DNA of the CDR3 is TGTGCCAGCAGTTCGCAGGGGTTAGCAGCTTTCTTT.

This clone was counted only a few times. As DNA, the CDR3 is TGCGCCAGCAGCTCAGGGGTCAGGGGCACCGGGGAGCTGTTTTTT. Translation gives CASSSGVRGTGELFF. The chain uses TRBV5-1 and TRBJ2-2; tentatively, D is TRBD1 (6 bases). The CDR3 runs 15 residues. Looked up from germline, CDR1 is SGHRS and CDR2 is YFSETQ. V shed 3 bases and J shed 4 bases, with 13 bases lying between them.

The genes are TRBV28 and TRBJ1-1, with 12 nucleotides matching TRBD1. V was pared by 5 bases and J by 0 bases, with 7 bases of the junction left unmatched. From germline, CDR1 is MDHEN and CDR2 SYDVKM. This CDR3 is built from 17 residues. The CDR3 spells CASSKGQGATMNTEAFF. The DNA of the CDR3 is TGTGCCAGCAGTAAGGGACAGGGGGCCACTATGAACACTGAAGCTTTCTTT. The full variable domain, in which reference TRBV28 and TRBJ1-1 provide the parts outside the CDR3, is DVKVTQSSRYLVKRTGEKVFLECVQDMDHENMFWYRQDPGLGLRLIYFSYDVKMKEKGDIPEGYSVSREKKERFSLILESASTNQTSMYLCASSKGQGATMNTEAFFGQGTRLTVV.

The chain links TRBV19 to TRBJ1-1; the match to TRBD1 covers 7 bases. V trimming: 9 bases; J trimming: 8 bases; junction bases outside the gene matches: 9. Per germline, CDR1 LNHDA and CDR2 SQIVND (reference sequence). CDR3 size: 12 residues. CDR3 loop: CASIGDSAEAFF. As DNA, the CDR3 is TGTGCCAGCATCGGGGACAGCGCCGAAGCTTTCTTT. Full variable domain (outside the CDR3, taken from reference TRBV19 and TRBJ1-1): DGGITQSPKYLFRKEGQNVTLSCEQNLNHDAMYWYRQDPGQGLRLIYYSQIVNDFQKGDIAEGYSVSREKKESFPLTVTSAQKNPTAFYLCASIGDSAEAFFGQGTRLTVV.

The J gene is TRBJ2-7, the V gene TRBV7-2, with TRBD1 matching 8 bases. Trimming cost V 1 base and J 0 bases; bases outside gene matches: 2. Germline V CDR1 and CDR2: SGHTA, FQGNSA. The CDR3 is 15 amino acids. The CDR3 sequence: CASSLDRGISYEQYF. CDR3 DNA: TGTGCCAGCAGCTTAGACAGGGGGATCTCCTACGAGCAGTACTTC.

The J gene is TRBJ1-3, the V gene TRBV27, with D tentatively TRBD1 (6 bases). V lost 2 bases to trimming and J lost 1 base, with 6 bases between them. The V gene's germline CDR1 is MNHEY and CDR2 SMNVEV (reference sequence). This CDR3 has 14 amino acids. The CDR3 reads CASSLGTSGNTIYF. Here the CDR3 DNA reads TGTGCCAGCAGTTTAGGGACATCTGGAAACACCATATATTTT.

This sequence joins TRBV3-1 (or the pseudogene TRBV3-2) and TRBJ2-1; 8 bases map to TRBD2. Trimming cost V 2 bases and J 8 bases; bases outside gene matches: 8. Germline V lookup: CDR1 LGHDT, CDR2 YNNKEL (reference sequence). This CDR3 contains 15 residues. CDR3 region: CASSQSPGGAYEQFF. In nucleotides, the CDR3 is TGTGCCAGCAGCCAATCTCCCGGGGGGGCGTATGAGCAGTTCTTC.

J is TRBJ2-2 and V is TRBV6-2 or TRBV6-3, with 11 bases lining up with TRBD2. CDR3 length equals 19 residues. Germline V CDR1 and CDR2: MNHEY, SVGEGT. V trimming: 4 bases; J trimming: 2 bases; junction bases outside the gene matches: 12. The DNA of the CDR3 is TGTGCCAGCAGTTCCAACCGTATAGCGGGGGGGCATAACACCGGGGAGCTGTTTTTT. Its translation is CASSSNRIAGGHNTGELFF.

The CDR3 DNA reads TGTGCCAGCAGTTTATGGACAGGGGAGGAAGATACGCAGTATTTT. This codes for CASSLWTGEEDTQYF. This sequence joins TRBV28 and TRBJ2-3; 8 bases are a match to TRBD1. V lost 0 bases to trimming and J lost 5 bases; unmatched junction nucleotides: 4. Looked up from germline, CDR1 is MDHEN and CDR2 is SYDVKM. The CDR3 loop spans 15 amino acids.

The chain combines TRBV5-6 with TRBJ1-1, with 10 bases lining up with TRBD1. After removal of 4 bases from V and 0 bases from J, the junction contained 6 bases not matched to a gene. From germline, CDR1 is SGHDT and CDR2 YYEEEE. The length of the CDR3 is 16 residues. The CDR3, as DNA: TGTGCCAGCAGCCCCGGGACAGGGGTCATGAACACTGAAGCTTTCTTT. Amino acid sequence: CASSPGTGVMNTEAFF.

Written as DNA, the CDR3 is TGCACCAGCAGCCGCCGGGACAGGGATGGCTACACCTTC. Its translation: CTSSRRDRDGYTF. The rearrangement joins TRBV1 to TRBJ1-2; the table's D call TRBD1 went unverified against the DNA. TRBV1 is a documented pseudogene. The CDR3 loop spans 13 amino acids.

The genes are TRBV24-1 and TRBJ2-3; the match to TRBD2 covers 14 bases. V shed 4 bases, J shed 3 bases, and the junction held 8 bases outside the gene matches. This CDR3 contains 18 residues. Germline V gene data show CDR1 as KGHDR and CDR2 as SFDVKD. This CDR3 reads CATSDPAGTSGGTDTQYF. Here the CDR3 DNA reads TGTGCCACCAGTGACCCAGCCGGGACTAGCGGGGGTACAGATACGCAGTATTTT.